Below, one T cell receptor (beta chain) is given with its context. The data were obtained in a study of blood T cell repertoires in COVID-19. Per the authors' pipeline: Quantification of nucleated cells was approximated via reference gene primer amplification. This table comes from immunoSEQ multiplex PCR, and its TCRdb copy is limited to in-frame clones, with some not included. The DNA gave D and trimming, while V, J and clone size come from that table. The sample has about 170,000 clones; roughly 86% are singletons. The CDR3 has 14 residues. Trimming removed 3 bases from V and 3 bases from J; junction bases left unmatched: 1. Germline lookup yields CDR1 KGHDR and CDR2 SFDVKD.

The sequenced material came from peripheral blood. The chain uses TRBV24-1 and TRBJ1-2; 9 positions match TRBD1. The origin of this receptor is a man in his fifties with active or convalescent COVID-19. In DNA, the CDR3 is TGTGCCACCAGTGATCGGACAGGGGACTATGGCTACACCTTC. This sequence encodes CATSDRTGDYGYTF.